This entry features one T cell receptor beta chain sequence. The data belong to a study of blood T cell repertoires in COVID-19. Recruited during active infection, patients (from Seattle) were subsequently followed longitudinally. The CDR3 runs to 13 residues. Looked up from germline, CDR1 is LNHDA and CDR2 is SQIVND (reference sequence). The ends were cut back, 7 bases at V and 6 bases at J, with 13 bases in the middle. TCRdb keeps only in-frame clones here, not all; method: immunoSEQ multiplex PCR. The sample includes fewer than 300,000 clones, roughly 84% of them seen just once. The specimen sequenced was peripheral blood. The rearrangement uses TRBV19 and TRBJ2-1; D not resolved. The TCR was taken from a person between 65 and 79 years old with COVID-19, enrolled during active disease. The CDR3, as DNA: TGTGCCAGTACTAGTGAAGGCTCCAATGAGCAGTTCTTC. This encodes CASTSEGSNEQFF.